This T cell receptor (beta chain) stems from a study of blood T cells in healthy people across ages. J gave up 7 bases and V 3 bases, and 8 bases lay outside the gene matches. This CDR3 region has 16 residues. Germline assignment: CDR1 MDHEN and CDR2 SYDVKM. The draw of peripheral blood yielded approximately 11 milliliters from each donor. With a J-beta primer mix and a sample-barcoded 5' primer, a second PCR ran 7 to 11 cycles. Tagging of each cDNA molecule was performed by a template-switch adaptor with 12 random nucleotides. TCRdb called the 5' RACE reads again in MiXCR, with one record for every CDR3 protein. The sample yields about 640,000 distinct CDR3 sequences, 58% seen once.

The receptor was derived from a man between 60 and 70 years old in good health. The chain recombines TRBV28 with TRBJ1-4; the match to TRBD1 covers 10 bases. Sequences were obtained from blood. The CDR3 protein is CASSLFKGQGSEKLFF. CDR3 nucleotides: TGTGCCAGCAGTTTGTTTAAGGGACAGGGGAGTGAAAAACTGTTTTTT.